These 3 T cell receptor beta chains originate from one sample sequenced in a study of identical twins. Each CDR3 protein is one row after TCRdb ran MiXCR on the 5' RACE reads. The sample carries fewer than 350,000 distinct CDR3 sequences, 6.5% to 9.5% recorded once. These sequences were also reported in another study, on yellow fever vaccine responses in identical twins.

Sequencing was performed on memory (CD45RO+) T cells sorted from blood. The receptor set was obtained from a woman aged 18 to 35 in good health.

This clonotype was observed a single time. CDR3 in amino acids: CSANRDTQRDTQYF. As DNA, the CDR3 is TGCAGTGCTAACCGGGACACCCAGCGGGATACGCAGTATTTT. The chain combines TRBV20-1 with TRBJ2-3, with D perhaps matching TRBD1 (6 bases). Germline-derived CDR1 and CDR2 are DFQATT and SNEGSKA (reference sequence). The CDR3 loop spans 14 amino acids. With 4 bases removed from V and 6 bases from J, the gap between germline ends came to 17 bases.

The chain carries TRBV3-1 and TRBJ2-6, with 7 bases fitting TRBD1. The CDR3 spans 16 residues. V shed 3 bases, J shed 1 base, and the junction held 3 bases outside the gene matches. Germline CDR1 LGHDT, CDR2 YNNKEL (reference sequence). The CDR3 protein is CASSQAGGSGANVLTF. For the CDR3, the DNA is TGTGCCAGCAGCCAGGCAGGGGGTTCTGGGGCCAACGTCCTGACTTTC.

In its sample, this clonotype was seen a few times. V usage is TRBV9 and J usage is TRBJ1-3, with D possibly matching TRBD1 (6 bases). Per germline, CDR1 SGDLS and CDR2 YYNGEE. The CDR3 is made up of 16 amino acids. V lost 0 bases, J lost 0 bases, and 10 bases lay in between. DNA for the CDR3: TGTGCCAGCAGCGTAGCAGGGGCGATCTCTGGAAACACCATATATTTT. This codes for CASSVAGAISGNTIYF.